This TCR beta chain was captured in a study of blood T cell repertoires in COVID-19. Across the study: Samples of COVID-19 (acute and convalescent) were obtained from the United States, Italy and Spain.

Authors' methods: Reference gene primer amplification in the assay estimated nucleated cell counts. Only in-frame clones appear in the TCRdb table, and some are missing; sequencing was by immunoSEQ multiplex PCR. V and J calls and clone size are those listed in that table; D and trimming were worked out from the DNA. This sample has over 45,000 clones; around 86% occur once, and the top ten carry 6.5%. The CDR3 extends over 12 amino acids. V lost 7 bases to trimming and J lost 0 bases, with 10 bases between them. Germline CDR1 SQVTM, CDR2 ANQGSEA. The sequence came from a man in his fifties with active COVID-19. This chain joins TRBV29-1 and TRBJ2-7; D is undetermined. Sequencing was done on a sample of peripheral blood. The CDR3 sequence is CSAELHSYEQYF. CDR3 sequence (DNA): TGCAGCGCGGAGTTACACTCCTACGAGCAGTACTTC.